Listed here is a single TCR beta chain. What antigen it recognizes has not been identified. No qualities accompany the bases; no much larger clone lies one base away. Genomic DNA was extracted from sorted cells for sequencing of the TCRbeta CDR3 region. TCRbeta CDR3 regions were sequenced using the immunoSEQ Assay. TCRdb stores this immuneACCESS table with in-frame sequences only. Part of the clones is absent; in the studies checked, under half of the shortfall reflects unresolved V genes, and no reason is known for the rest. Within this sample are tens of thousands of clones, with approximately 92% of them counted one time only. Around 9.9% of the sample is taken by the ten largest. The germline V and J ends show losses of 3 bases and 5 bases respectively, and no gene match explains 9 bases of the junction. Based on the germline V gene, the CDR1 and CDR2 sequences are SNHLY and FYNNEI. The CDR3 numbers 15 residues from cysteine through phenylalanine. Only the CDR3 part of the read is kept: 45 bases, read in frame from the first base.

Patients with a history of autoimmune disease or receiving systemic immunosuppression were excluded from the trial. Peripheral blood for TCR sequencing was collected from all dose cohorts at baseline, on cycle 4 day 1, and on cycle 7 day 1. The samples were drawn from a first-in-human, open-label, multicenter phase I dose-escalation trial of ivuxolimab. Adults with locally advanced or metastatic melanoma, renal cell, hepatocellular, or head and neck squamous cell carcinoma were enrolled in the trial. Before TCR sequencing, CD4+ and CD8+ T cells were separately sorted from peripheral blood. The sample comes from a study of OX40 agonist ivuxolimab in advanced cancers. About the full investigation: Ivuxolimab was a fully human IgG2 agonistic monoclonal antibody targeting the costimulatory receptor OX40 (CD134). Three dose-escalation patients achieved partial responses, one with hepatocellular carcinoma and two with cutaneous melanoma. The monotherapy dose-escalation portion (N ≈ 56 patients) of the phase I ivuxolimab trial is reported in the paper. Among the roughly 50 dose-escalation patients, approximately 20 had hepatocellular carcinoma, roughly 15 melanoma, 9 renal cell carcinoma and 9 head and neck cancer. In the dose-escalation cohort, roughly 80% of patients were male, and the mean age was approximately 60 years, with a range of roughly 20 to 79. The purpose of peripheral TCRbeta sequencing was to test whether ivuxolimab changed TCR sequence diversity and led to clonal T-cell expansion. Patients were allowed to have had prior anti-PD-1, anti-PD-L1 or anti-CTLA-4 therapy, and roughly 40% of the dose-escalation patients had previously received checkpoint inhibitors. Intravenous ivuxolimab was administered to patients every 2 weeks at six dose levels: 0.01, 0.1, 0.3, 1.5, 3 and 10 mg/kg.

Here is what the overall study found, with its caveats: After ivuxolimab, expanded clones were on average more numerous among CD8+ T cells than among CD4+ T cells. In the 0.1-3.0 mg/kg groups, partial responders were among the patients with the lowest normalized peripheral clonal expansion, particularly in CD8+ T cells. Which antigens the clonally expanded peripheral T cells were specific for was not determined. Low levels of normalized T-cell clonal expansion were also seen in some nonresponding patients. Clonal expansion of both CD4+ and CD8+ blood T cells was observed from baseline to week 6 at doses 0.1 to 3.0 mg/kg.

The V and J segments used are TRBV2 and TRBJ2-5, and 7 bases in between align with TRBD2. Source: CD4+ or CD8+ T cells sorted from blood, taken in a trial of the OX40 agonist ivuxolimab. The TCR originated in an adult with an advanced solid tumor such as melanoma, head and neck, liver or kidney cancer. The sequenced DNA: TGTGCCAGCAGTGAGATCGCGGGAGTATCTGAGACCCAGTACTTC. The translation is CASSEIAGVSETQYF.